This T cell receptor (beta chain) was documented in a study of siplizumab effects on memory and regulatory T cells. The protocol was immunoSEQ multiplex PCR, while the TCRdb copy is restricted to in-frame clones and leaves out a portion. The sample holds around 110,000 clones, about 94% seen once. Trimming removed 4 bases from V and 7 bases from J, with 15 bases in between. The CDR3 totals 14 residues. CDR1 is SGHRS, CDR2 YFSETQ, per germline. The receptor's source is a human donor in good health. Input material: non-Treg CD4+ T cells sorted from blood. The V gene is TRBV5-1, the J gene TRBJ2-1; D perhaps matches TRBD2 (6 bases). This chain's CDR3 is CASSLRQAGNEQFF. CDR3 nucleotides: TGCGCCAGCAGCCTCCGCCAGGCGGGGAATGAGCAGTTCTTC.